What follows are 24 T cell receptor beta chains derived from one specimen sequenced in a study of T cells after yellow fever vaccination. TCRdb analysed the 5' RACE reads with MiXCR anew, one entry per CDR3 protein. The sample yields about 340,000 distinct CDR3 sequences, around 12% seen once. The input for sequencing was CD4+ T cells sorted from PBMCs, taken 15 days after the yellow fever booster vaccination. Receptors originate from a man aged 18 to 30 who received the YFV17D yellow fever vaccine.

This clonotype showed up just a few times. The gene calls are TRBV7-2 and TRBJ1-1; no clear D. CDR3 length: 14 amino acids. The V end lost 5 bases, the J end lost 4 bases, and 14 bases lay between the germline ends. The V gene's germline CDR1 is SGHTA and CDR2 FQGNSA. The CDR3 region is CASSADRWGTEAFF. CDR3 bases: TGTGCCAGCAGCGCCGATCGGTGGGGCACTGAAGCTTTCTTT.

This chain links TRBV5-4 with TRBJ2-3; D is unclear. CDR1 is SGHNT and CDR2 is YYREEE in the germline V gene (reference sequence). The V and J ends lost 4 bases and 2 bases respectively, with 11 bases between them. The CDR3 runs 14 residues. The DNA of the CDR3 is TGTGCCAGCAGCGAGGACCGGTACACAGATACGCAGTATTTT. It yields the protein CASSEDRYTDTQYF.

The rearrangement links TRBV30 to TRBJ2-3; a weak D match, TRBD1 (5 bases). The CDR3 has 14 amino acids. CDR1 GTSNPN and CDR2 SVGIG come from the germline V gene (reference sequence). V gave up 0 bases and J gave up 4 bases, with 11 bases separating them. The CDR3 DNA sequence: TGTGCCTGGAGTGTACAAGGGGTTTCAGATACGCAGTATTTT. Translation: CAWSVQGVSDTQYF.

Many counts were recorded for this clonotype. CDR3 sequence: CSARDPSGGAGETQYF. The DNA of the CDR3 is TGCAGTGCTAGGGACCCTAGCGGGGGGGCGGGTGAGACCCAGTACTTC. The chain couples TRBV20-1 to TRBJ2-5, with 12 bases fitting TRBD2. V lost 3 bases, J lost 5 bases, and 10 bases stayed unmatched. CDR3 length: 16 amino acids. The germline V gene has CDR1 DFQATT and CDR2 SNEGSKA (reference sequence).

This clonotype showed up just a few times. The chain combines TRBV4-2 with TRBJ1-6; 7 bases fit TRBD1. The junction had 10 bases not matched to a gene; V was cut back by 0 bases and J by 8 bases. Germline V gene lookup returns CDR1 LGHNA and CDR2 YNFKEQ. The CDR3 contains 17 residues. The DNA for the CDR3 is TGTGCCAGCAGCCAAGATCGGTCTATGGGGACAGATTCACCCCTCCACTTT. Amino acid sequence: CASSQDRSMGTDSPLHF.

This clonotype occurred a few times. V usage is TRBV29-1 and J usage is TRBJ1-3; TRBD1 is a possible D gene (6 bases). Germline CDR1 is SQVTM and CDR2 is ANQGSEA. The CDR3 covers 15 residues. The V end lost 4 bases, the J end lost 0 bases, and 13 bases lay between the germline ends. CDR3 loop: CSVALEQGSGNTIYF. The CDR3 DNA reads TGCAGCGTTGCCCTGGAACAGGGCTCTGGAAACACCATATATTTT.

This clonotype has a handful of counts. This rearrangement joins TRBV7-9 to TRBJ2-1, with 9 nucleotides matching TRBD2. V lost 4 bases, J lost 1 base, and 5 bases stayed unmatched. The CDR3 runs to 16 residues. Germline CDR1 reads SEHNR; CDR2 reads FQNEAQ (reference sequence). This chain's CDR3 is CASSSPGLASYNEQFF. The CDR3 DNA follows: TGTGCCAGCAGCTCCCCGGGACTAGCATCCTACAATGAGCAGTTCTTC.

In this sample, this clonotype turned up many times. This sequence joins TRBV5-5 and TRBJ2-2; D remains ambiguous. With 7 bases removed from V and 1 base from J, the gap between germline ends came to 11 bases. The CDR3 extends over 14 amino acids. Per germline, CDR1 SGHKS and CDR2 YYEKEE (reference sequence). CDR3 nucleotide sequence: TGTGCCAGCCAAATGGCAGGGAACACCGGGGAGCTGTTTTTT. This translates into CASQMAGNTGELFF.

The genes are TRBV5-1 and TRBJ1-1; no clear D. Germline-derived CDR1 and CDR2 are SGHRS and YFSETQ. CDR3 length: 14 amino acids. V lost 2 bases and J 4 bases, leaving 12 bases between the germline ends. CDR3 in DNA: TGCGCCAGCAGCTTTTGGGAGGGAGTCACTGAAGCTTTCTTT. This encodes CASSFWEGVTEAFF. Full variable domain (remainder filled in from reference TRBV5-1 and TRBJ1-1): KAGVTQTPRYLIKTRGQQVTLSCSPISGHRSVSWYQQTPGQGLQFLFEYFSETQRNKGNFPGRFSGRQFSNSRSEMNVSTLELGDSALYLCASSFWEGVTEAFFGQGTRLTVV.

This chain joins TRBV30 and TRBJ2-2; either TRBD1 or TRBD2 may supply D (6 bases each). The CDR3 runs to 16 residues. Germline loops: CDR1 GTSNPN, CDR2 SVGIG (reference sequence). V was clipped by 2 bases and J by 5 bases, with 18 bases between them. The CDR3 sequence: CAWSPQGGRYTGELFF. The CDR3 nucleotides read TGTGCCTGGAGTCCACAAGGGGGGCGTTATACCGGGGAGCTGTTTTTT.

The chain couples TRBV20-1 to TRBJ1-2, with 10 bases that match TRBD1. The CDR3 is 14 residues long. The germline V gene encodes CDR1 DFQATT and CDR2 SNEGSKA (reference sequence). The J segment lost 4 bases and the V segment lost 3 bases, leaving 5 bases of the junction unmatched. The CDR3 loop is CSASAGQGTYGYTF. CDR3 sequence (DNA): TGCAGTGCTAGTGCGGGACAGGGGACCTATGGCTACACCTTC.

This clonotype has just a few counts. V gene TRBV4-3 combines with J gene TRBJ1-5; tentative D call: TRBD1 (5 bases). From germline, CDR1 is LGHNA and CDR2 YSLEER. With 0 bases removed from V and 6 bases from J, the gap between germline ends came to 12 bases. This CDR3 has 15 residues. The CDR3 loop reads CASSQDSLGVQPQHF. DNA of the CDR3: TGCGCCAGCAGCCAAGACAGCCTAGGGGTTCAGCCCCAGCATTTT.

This clonotype was seen at least ten times. The chain couples TRBV7-2 to TRBJ2-3, with TRBD1 identical over 7 bases. Germline CDR1 is SGHTA and CDR2 is FQGNSA. V lost 5 bases and J lost 2; bases outside the gene matches: 7. This CDR3 has 15 amino acids. Written as DNA, the CDR3 is TGTGCCAGCAGCCCCCTGGGACAGTTCACAGATACGCAGTATTTT. It yields the protein CASSPLGQFTDTQYF.

The chain links TRBV29-1 to TRBJ2-7; possible D gene TRBD1, 6 bases. The V gene lost 1 base and the J gene lost 0 bases, with 16 bases spanning the gap. The CDR3 spans 16 residues. Germline V gene sequence: CDR1 SQVTM, CDR2 ANQGSEA. CDR3 in DNA: TGCAGCGTTGAAGGAGCCCAGGGGAAGGGCTCCTACGAGCAGTACTTC. This sequence encodes CSVEGAQGKGSYEQYF.

This clonotype was found a few times. The chain carries TRBV27 and TRBJ2-1; maybe TRBD1 (6 bases). The germline CDR1 and CDR2 sequences are MNHEY and SMNVEV (reference sequence). This CDR3 has 15 residues. V lost 4 bases, J lost 2 bases, and 12 bases lay in between. In DNA, the CDR3 is TGTGCCAGCAGTTCACAGGGAATACCCTACAATGAGCAGTTCTTC. Translated, it gives CASSSQGIPYNEQFF.

The chain is built from TRBV7-9 and TRBJ1-4; no reliable D call. V shed 1 base and J shed 7 bases, with 4 bases lying between them. CDR1 and CDR2 from the germline V gene are SEHNR and FQNEAQ (reference sequence). This CDR3 contains 12 residues. DNA for the CDR3: TGTGCCAGCAGCTTAGACCGTGAAAAACTGTTTTTT. Protein sequence: CASSLDREKLFF.

There are a few counts of this clonotype. This chain connects TRBV12-3 or TRBV12-4 to TRBJ1-6; 7 nucleotides line up with TRBD1. The CDR3 runs to 18 residues. Germline trimming cut 4 bases from V and 7 bases from J; bases unmatched to any gene: 16. The CDR3 protein is CASSSQGGVGVLNSPLHF. The CDR3 DNA follows: TGTGCCAGCAGTTCCCAGGGGGGGGTGGGGGTGCTGAATTCACCCCTCCACTTT.

The genes are TRBV4-2 and TRBJ2-3; TRBD2 is a possible D gene (5 bases). Trimming removed 1 base from V and 9 bases from J, with 17 bases in between. This CDR3 has 15 residues. Germline CDR1 LGHNA, CDR2 YNFKEQ. The CDR3 sequence is CASSQGQPGGDTQYF. DNA of the CDR3: TGTGCCAGCAGCCAAGGGCAGCCAGGAGGAGACACGCAGTATTTT.

This chain joins TRBV6-5 and TRBJ1-2; D perhaps matches TRBD1 (6 bases). The germline CDR1 and CDR2 sequences are MNHEY and SVGAGI. Deletions cut 0 bases from V and 4 bases from J, with 15 bases between. The CDR3 is 16 amino acids. The CDR3 here is CASSYSKIGGGYGYTF. CDR3 DNA sequence: TGTGCCAGCAGTTACTCGAAAATCGGGGGCGGCTATGGCTACACCTTC.

The V and J genes are TRBV20-1 and TRBJ2-1; no firm D call. Germline assignment: CDR1 DFQATT and CDR2 SNEGSKA (reference sequence). The V end lost 4 bases, the J end lost 8 bases, and 12 bases lay between the germline ends. The CDR3 is 12 amino acids. The CDR3 coding sequence is TGCAGTGCTATGATCGGCCCGCATGAGCAGTTCTTC. Protein: CSAMIGPHEQFF.

This clonotype was picked up a small number of times. The chain combines TRBV7-2 with TRBJ2-2; no definite D call. CDR1 and CDR2 (germline): SGHTA, FQGNSA. This CDR3 contains 14 residues. V lost 1 base, J lost 5 bases, and 8 bases lay in between. CDR3 loop: CASSLVMLTGELFF. Here the CDR3 DNA reads TGTGCCAGCAGCTTAGTTATGTTGACCGGGGAGCTGTTTTTT.

The genes are TRBV7-3 and TRBJ2-1; TRBD1 is a possible D gene (6 bases). Trimming took off 5 bases at V and 3 bases at J, with 11 bases between the two ends. The CDR3 sequence is 14 residues long. The germline CDR1 and CDR2 sequences are SGHTA and FQGTGA. Here the CDR3 reads CASSPDSLYNEQFF. The CDR3 nucleotides are TGTGCCAGCAGCCCGGACAGCCTCTACAATGAGCAGTTCTTC.

The genes are TRBV28 and TRBJ1-5; D uncertain. The V and J ends lost 3 bases and 2 bases respectively, with 8 bases between them. The germline CDR1 and CDR2 sequences are MDHEN and SYDVKM. CDR3 length equals 14 residues. The CDR3 reads CASSFGSGNQPQHF. The DNA of the CDR3 is TGTGCCAGCAGTTTCGGGAGTGGCAATCAGCCCCAGCATTTT.

In this sample, this clonotype turned up many times. The chain has TRBV4-2 and TRBJ1-2, with unresolved D. Germline V CDR1 and CDR2: LGHNA, YNFKEQ. Trimming left V 1 base short and J 4 bases short, with 13 bases between. CDR3 length equals 15 residues. Written as DNA, the CDR3 is TGTGCCAGCAGCCAAGGGAGCGTCGGGAGCTATGGCTACACCTTC. This encodes CASSQGSVGSYGYTF.